A single sample is the source of the 21 T cell receptor beta chains below, sequenced in a study of T-cell memory formation after mild COVID-19. TCRdb reprocessed the 5' RACE reads via MiXCR and lists one record per CDR3 protein. The table includes about 360,000 distinct CDR3 sequences, roughly 14% detected once. Sequenced input: PBMCs or a T cell subset sorted from them (not recorded which). Every receptor here comes from a man aged 18 to 35 who had mild COVID-19 (a few samples of this study predate the infection). Cell type and time point are not known.

The CDR3 nucleotides are TGCGCCAGCAGCTTGGATGGGTTCCCAAGGGGTCCAAACACTGAAGCTTTCTTT. Protein: CASSLDGFPRGPNTEAFF. This chain uses TRBV5-1 with TRBJ1-1, with TRBD1 as a possible D gene (5 bases). Trimming shortened V by 0 bases and J by 2 bases, and 20 bases separated the two germline ends. Germline CDR1 and CDR2: SGHRS and YFSETQ. The CDR3 covers 18 residues.

A few counts support this clonotype. This chain uses TRBV20-1 with TRBJ2-1; 8 bases align to TRBD1. With V trimmed by 6 bases and J by 4 bases, 8 bases remained unmatched. The V gene's germline CDR1 is DFQATT and CDR2 SNEGSKA (reference sequence). The CDR3 length is 14 residues. The CDR3 region is CSAAGTGAYNEQFF. The CDR3 nucleotides are TGCAGTGCGGCCGGGACAGGAGCTTACAATGAGCAGTTCTTC.

This clonotype has only a few counts. The chain is built from TRBV12-5 and TRBJ2-1; 9 nucleotides agree with TRBD2. The CDR3 contains 17 residues. Germline values: CDR1 LGHNT, CDR2 FRNRAP. Trimming took 6 bases from V and 2 from J; bases not matched to a gene: 11. The CDR3 here is CASGSPQAGGTYNEQFF. The CDR3 nucleotides read TGTGCTAGTGGCTCTCCCCAAGCGGGGGGTACCTACAATGAGCAGTTCTTC.

This clonotype was counted a few times. The CDR3 DNA sequence: TGTGCCAGCAGCCGGGGGGACATGGCGTACACAGATACGCAGTATTTT. This codes for CASSRGDMAYTDTQYF. The chain links TRBV7-2 to TRBJ2-3, with TRBD2 as a possible D gene (7 bases). Looked up from germline, CDR1 is SGHTA and CDR2 is FQGNSA. The V gene lost 5 bases and the J gene lost 2 bases, with 17 bases spanning the gap. The CDR3 runs 16 residues.

J is TRBJ2-5 and V is TRBV5-1, with D possibly being TRBD1 or TRBD2 (5 bases each). V was clipped by 4 bases and J by 2 bases, with 15 bases between them. The CDR3 spans 15 residues. Germline CDR1 is SGHRS and CDR2 is YFSETQ. This CDR3 reads CASSADWGIQETQYF. CDR3 nucleotides: TGCGCCAGCAGCGCGGACTGGGGGATACAAGAGACCCAGTACTTC.

The genes are TRBV7-2 and TRBJ2-5; D is possibly TRBD2 (5 bases). V was cut by 2 bases and J by 2 bases, with 12 bases left in between. Germline V gene sequence: CDR1 SGHTA, CDR2 FQGNSA. The length of the CDR3 is 15 residues. The CDR3 DNA reads TGTGCCAGCAGCTTATCAGCGACGGGGCAAGAGACCCAGTACTTC. Translated, it gives CASSLSATGQETQYF.

The chain uses TRBV27 and TRBJ2-5; 7 nucleotides match TRBD1. The CDR3 contains 13 residues. J gave up 4 bases and V 7 bases, and 6 bases lay outside the gene matches. In germline, CDR1 is MNHEY, CDR2 SMNVEV (reference sequence). This CDR3 is CASKATGVETQYF. As DNA, the CDR3 is TGTGCCAGCAAGGCAACAGGGGTAGAGACCCAGTACTTC.

The gene calls are TRBV5-1 and TRBJ2-7, with TRBD1 identical over 9 bases. CDR3 length equals 15 residues. The J segment lost 4 bases and the V segment lost 4 bases, leaving 9 bases of the junction unmatched. Germline V gene lookup returns CDR1 SGHRS and CDR2 YFSETQ. The CDR3 coding sequence is TGCGCCAGCAGCACGGGGACAGGGACGATTTACGAGCAGTACTTC. It yields the protein CASSTGTGTIYEQYF.

The chain couples TRBV5-5 to TRBJ1-6; 7 nucleotides line up with TRBD1. Germline CDR1 reads SGHKS; CDR2 reads YYEKEE (reference sequence). This CDR3 contains 16 residues. The V segment lost 7 bases and the J segment 1 base; nucleotides outside the gene matches: 8. The CDR3 sequence: CASCDRVGSYNSPLHF. The DNA for the CDR3 is TGTGCCAGCTGCGACAGGGTGGGGTCCTATAATTCACCCCTCCACTTT. Looking up the rest from reference TRBV5-5 and TRBJ1-6 gives the full variable domain: DAGVTQSPTHLIKTRGQQVTLRCSPISGHKSVSWYQQVLGQGPQFIFQYYEKEERGRGNFPDRFSARQFPNYSSELNVNALLLGDSALYLCASCDRVGSYNSPLHFGNGTRLTVT.

This clonotype was recorded a few times. This chain uses TRBV7-3 with TRBJ1-1, with D unresolved. Trimming cost V 1 base and J 1 base, with 13 bases left between them. Germline V CDR1 and CDR2: SGHTA, FQGTGA. CDR3 size: 16 residues. The CDR3: CASSLKAPGENTEAFF. The CDR3 bases are TGTGCCAGCAGCTTAAAGGCCCCGGGCGAGAACACTGAAGCTTTCTTT.

The gene calls are TRBV27 and TRBJ2-1; no firm D call. Trimming left V 4 bases short and J 4 bases short, with 11 bases between. The germline V gene has CDR1 MNHEY and CDR2 SMNVEV (reference sequence). The CDR3 sequence is 14 residues long. CDR3 DNA: TGTGCCAGCAGTTCCTTAACTTCATACAATGAGCAGTTCTTC. Translating gives CASSSLTSYNEQFF.

This chain links TRBV14 with TRBJ2-3; possibly TRBD2 for D (6 bases). Germline V lookup: CDR1 SGHDN, CDR2 FVKESK. The V gene lost 4 bases and the J gene lost 1 base, with 15 bases spanning the gap. There are 16 residues in the CDR3. The CDR3: CASSLPGGVRTDTQYF. CDR3 sequence (DNA): TGTGCCAGCAGCCTACCTGGAGGGGTTCGCACAGATACGCAGTATTTT.

This chain joins TRBV4-2 and TRBJ2-5; the D is unclear. This CDR3 comprises 14 residues. Trimming removed 0 bases from V and 4 bases from J, with 9 bases in between. Germline V gives CDR1 LGHNA, CDR2 YNFKEQ. CDR3 DNA: TGTGCCAGCAGCCAAGATAAGGAGCGAGAGACCCAGTACTTC. This codes for CASSQDKERETQYF.

The table lists this clonotype with many counts. A junction boundary mismatches the germline segment, possibly from a read error. The rearrangement uses TRBV5-1 and TRBJ2-5, with D possibly matching TRBD2 (6 bases). Germline CDR1 SGHRS, CDR2 YFSETQ. CDR3 length equals 12 residues. The CDR3 DNA reads TGTGCCAGCAGCTTCGGAGGGGAGACCCAGTACTTC. Residues: CASSFGGETQYF.

This clonotype was seen a few times. The rearrangement uses TRBV6-2 or TRBV6-3 and TRBJ1-1; no clear D. CDR3 length: 11 residues. V was clipped by 4 bases and J by 10 bases, with 10 bases between them. The germline V gene has CDR1 MNHEY and CDR2 SVGEGT. The CDR3: CASSSSTRAFF. In DNA, the CDR3 is TGTGCCAGCAGTTCGAGTACGCGAGCTTTCTTT.

The V call is TRBV4-3, the J call TRBJ2-5; D may be TRBD1 or TRBD2 (5 bases each). Trimming removed 1 base at V and 1 base at J, with 13 bases between. CDR1 and CDR2 from the germline V gene are LGHNA and YSLEER. The CDR3 sequence is 16 residues long. CDR3 residues: CASSQVVSGPQETQYF. As DNA, the CDR3 is TGCGCCAGCAGCCAAGTGGTGTCGGGGCCCCAAGAGACCCAGTACTTC.

Only a few counts were recorded for this clonotype. The chain links TRBV5-6 to TRBJ1-2, with 8 bases lining up with TRBD1. Germline V gene sequence: CDR1 SGHDT, CDR2 YYEEEE. This CDR3 spans 14 amino acids. The V and J ends lost 4 bases and 4 bases, in that order; junction bases with no gene match: 6. Here the CDR3 reads CASSPDRELYGYTF. CDR3 nucleotide sequence: TGTGCCAGCAGCCCGGACAGGGAACTCTATGGCTACACCTTC.

The rearrangement links TRBV19 to TRBJ1-2; D is undetermined. The CDR3 contains 15 residues. The germline gives CDR1 LNHDA, CDR2 SQIVND (reference sequence). Between the trimmed V and J ends, which lost 4 bases and 4 bases, there was a span of 16 bases. DNA of the CDR3: TGTGCCAGTAGTACCCGACCCCACCGGGGCTATGGCTACACCTTC. Translating it yields CASSTRPHRGYGYTF.

This chain links TRBV6-6 with TRBJ2-7; no clear D. The CDR3 loop spans 13 amino acids. V lost 2 bases and J 6 bases, leaving 11 bases between the germline ends. In germline, CDR1 is MNHNY, CDR2 SVGAGI (reference sequence). The DNA for the CDR3 is TGTGCCAGCAGTTACGGCAGTATAACCGAGCAGTACTTC. Its protein product is CASSYGSITEQYF.

This clonotype showed up just a few times. The chain joins TRBV9 to TRBJ1-5, with D possibly being TRBD1 (5 bases). The germline V gene has CDR1 SGDLS and CDR2 YYNGEE. The V gene lost 3 bases and the J gene lost 6 bases, with 13 bases spanning the gap. The CDR3 sequence is 14 residues long. The CDR3 DNA reads as TGTGCCAGCAGCGAGGGGAGGGCGGGTCAGCCCCAGCATTTT. It is translated as CASSEGRAGQPQHF.

The chain combines TRBV7-9 with TRBJ1-1, with D perhaps TRBD1 (5 bases). In germline, CDR1 is SEHNR, CDR2 FQNEAQ (reference sequence). V lost 5 bases, J lost 5 bases, and 12 bases lay in between. The CDR3 contains 13 residues. The CDR3 region is CASSEGIGTEAFF. CDR3 coding DNA: TGTGCCAGCAGCGAGGGGATCGGAACTGAAGCTTTCTTT.